These T cell receptor beta chains were read from a single sample in a study of vaccination effects on CD4 cells after COVID-19. Their recognized antigens are unknown. TCRdb keeps only in-frame clones here, not all; method: immunoSEQ multiplex PCR. The table lists 66,000 or so clones, approximately 80% of them singletons, with 2% to 3% in the top ten. Sequenced here: CD4+ T cells from PBMCs cultured without peptide, sampled after COVID-19 vaccination. The receptors were gathered from a human donor who received a COVID-19 vaccine. The CDR3 runs from the conserved cysteine through the conserved F or W. The order of the fields is V gene, D gene, J gene, clone size, CDR3 DNA, CDR3 protein. The D gene is left open where the match is weak. The size of a clone is reported for some rows only, either as once, few or many, or as a class for expanded clones.

V gene: TRBV9; D gene: .; J gene: TRBJ2-2; clone size: once; CDR3 DNA: TGTGCCAGCAGCGTAGATGGCCAGGGGAACACCGGGGAGCTGTTTTTT; CDR3 protein: CASSVDGQGNTGELFF
V gene: TRBV7-9; D gene: TRBD2; J gene: TRBJ2-3; clone size: .; CDR3 DNA: TGTGCCAGCAGCCTCGGACTAGCGGGGGGCGCTGATACGCAGTATTTT; CDR3 protein: CASSLGLAGGADTQYF
V gene: TRBV5-1; D gene: TRBD1; J gene: TRBJ2-5; clone size: once; CDR3 DNA: TGCGCCAGCAGCTTGGTAGGGACAGGGAATAGACAAGGAGAGACCCAGTACTTC; CDR3 protein: CASSLVGTGNRQGETQYF
V gene: TRBV7-2; D gene: .; J gene: TRBJ1-2; clone size: .; CDR3 DNA: TGTGCCAGCAGCTTAGGTAGAGGCAGGTCGGGCGATGGCTACACCTTC; CDR3 protein: CASSLGRGRSGDGYTF
V gene: TRBV5-6; D gene: .; J gene: TRBJ2-2; clone size: .; CDR3 DNA: TGTGCCAGCAGCTTAAGGTTCGTGGGGACCGGGGAGCTGTTTTTT; CDR3 protein: CASSLRFVGTGELFF
V gene: TRBV4-3; D gene: TRBD1; J gene: TRBJ2-1; clone size: .; CDR3 DNA: TGCGCCAGCAGCCAAGATCGGGCAGGGGGCCGTAAGCAGTTCTTC; CDR3 protein: CASSQDRAGGRKQFF
V gene: TRBV3-1/TRBV3-2; D gene: TRBD1; J gene: TRBJ1-5; clone size: .; CDR3 DNA: TGTGCCAGCAGCCAGTCAGGGGGAAGCAATCAGCCCCAGCATTTT; CDR3 protein: CASSQSGGSNQPQHF
V gene: TRBV2; D gene: .; J gene: TRBJ1-1; clone size: .; CDR3 DNA: TGTGCCAGCAGTGAATCTCTCCGGGGAGCTTTCTTT; CDR3 protein: CASSESLRGAFF
V gene: TRBV19; D gene: .; J gene: TRBJ1-1; clone size: .; CDR3 DNA: TGTGCCAGTAGTTCCGCCGGTGGTGCGGCTTTCTTT; CDR3 protein: CASSSAGGAAFF
V gene: TRBV7-2; D gene: TRBD2; J gene: TRBJ2-4; clone size: .; CDR3 DNA: TGTGCCAGCAGCTTTAGCGGGGGGGCCGAAAACATTCAGTACTTC; CDR3 protein: CASSFSGGAENIQYF
V gene: TRBV11-3; D gene: .; J gene: TRBJ2-2; clone size: .; CDR3 DNA: TGTGCCAGCAGCTTAGGGCCAGAGAACACCGGGGAGCTGTTTTTT; CDR3 protein: CASSLGPENTGELFF
V gene: TRBV7-3; D gene: .; J gene: TRBJ2-1; clone size: few; CDR3 DNA: TGTGCCAGCAGCCCAAGAGGACAGCAGTACAATGAGCAGTTCTTC; CDR3 protein: CASSPRGQQYNEQFF
V gene: TRBV24-1; D gene: .; J gene: TRBJ2-1; clone size: .; CDR3 DNA: TGTGCCACCAGTGCTCAGGGGCCTTTCTATGAGCAGTTCTTC; CDR3 protein: CATSAQGPFYEQFF
V gene: TRBV28; D gene: TRBD1; J gene: TRBJ1-4; clone size: .; CDR3 DNA: TGTGCCAGCAGTGCCACCGGGACAGGGGGTGAAAAACTGTTTTTT; CDR3 protein: CASSATGTGGEKLFF
V gene: TRBV13; D gene: TRBD2; J gene: TRBJ2-4; clone size: .; CDR3 DNA: TGTGCCAGCAGCAAAGCCGGGACTAGCGTAATACTAGCCAAAAACATTCAGTACTTC; CDR3 protein: CASSKAGTSVILAKNIQYF
V gene: TRBV10-3; D gene: .; J gene: TRBJ2-5; clone size: once; CDR3 DNA: TGTGCCATCAGTTTTGGAGGGGGAGGAGAGACCCAGTACTTC; CDR3 protein: CAISFGGGGETQYF
V gene: TRBV6-4; D gene: .; J gene: TRBJ1-1; clone size: .; CDR3 DNA: TGTGCCAGCGATACCGGGACCTTGGGAACTGAAGCTTTCTTT; CDR3 protein: CASDTGTLGTEAFF
V gene: TRBV30; D gene: .; J gene: TRBJ1-1; clone size: .; CDR3 DNA: TGTGCCTGGAGTGCAGGGGCCGGGCGGGTTAGGGAAGCTTTCTTT; CDR3 protein: CAWSAGAGRVREAFF
V gene: TRBV7-9; D gene: TRBD1; J gene: TRBJ1-2; clone size: .; CDR3 DNA: TGTGCCAGCAGCTCGATTTACCGGGACAGGGGGCCCGGAATCATTGGCTACACCTTC; CDR3 protein: CASSSIYRDRGPGIIGYTF
V gene: TRBV5-1; D gene: TRBD2; J gene: TRBJ2-5; clone size: .; CDR3 DNA: TGCGCCAGCAGCTTGGCGCTAGCGGGGGGGATACAAGAGACCCAGTACTTC; CDR3 protein: CASSLALAGGIQETQYF
V gene: TRBV7-8; D gene: .; J gene: TRBJ2-1; clone size: .; CDR3 DNA: TGTGCCAGCAGCCCATCGTCGGACTATGACAATGAGCAGTTCTTC; CDR3 protein: CASSPSSDYDNEQFF
V gene: TRBV4-1; D gene: .; J gene: TRBJ1-1; clone size: .; CDR3 DNA: TGCGCCAGCAGCCAACCCATAACAATAACTGAAGCTTTCTTT; CDR3 protein: CASSQPITITEAFF
V gene: TRBV18; D gene: TRBD1; J gene: TRBJ2-3; clone size: .; CDR3 DNA: TGTGCCAGCTCACTGACAGGGGGCTCAGATACGCAGTATTTT; CDR3 protein: CASSLTGGSDTQYF
V gene: TRBV10-1; D gene: .; J gene: TRBJ2-2; clone size: few; CDR3 DNA: TGCGCCAGCAGACAGGGAAGCACCGGGGAGCTGTTTTTT; CDR3 protein: CASRQGSTGELFF
V gene: TRBV24-1; D gene: .; J gene: TRBJ1-1; clone size: .; CDR3 DNA: TGTGCCAGCAGCGGGTCAGGTTCGAACACTGAAGCTTTCTTT; CDR3 protein: CASSGSGSNTEAFF
V gene: TRBV7-6; D gene: .; J gene: TRBJ2-3; clone size: few; CDR3 DNA: TGTGCCAGCAGCTCCGGGGTTAACCACCGTGGAGATACGCAGTATTTT; CDR3 protein: CASSSGVNHRGDTQYF
V gene: TRBV28; D gene: .; J gene: TRBJ1-1; clone size: .; CDR3 DNA: TGTGCCAGCAGCCCGCCAGGGGTATTGAACACTGAAGCTTTCTTT; CDR3 protein: CASSPPGVLNTEAFF
V gene: TRBV3-1/TRBV3-2; D gene: .; J gene: TRBJ2-3; clone size: .; CDR3 DNA: TGTGCCAGCGCTGGTAGCACAGATACGCAGTATTTT; CDR3 protein: CASAGSTDTQYF
V gene: TRBV12-3/TRBV12-4; D gene: .; J gene: TRBJ2-2; clone size: .; CDR3 DNA: TGTGCCAGCAGCCAAGGAAATGGGGAGCTGTTTTTT; CDR3 protein: CASSQGNGELFF
V gene: TRBV6-6; D gene: .; J gene: TRBJ2-5; clone size: .; CDR3 DNA: TGTGCCAGCAGTTACCGGGCCCAACACCTCCAAGAGACCCAGTACTTC; CDR3 protein: CASSYRAQHLQETQYF
V gene: TRBV6-5; D gene: TRBD1; J gene: TRBJ1-5; clone size: .; CDR3 DNA: TGTGCCAGCAGTTACTTGGGACAGGGGGGCAATCAGCCCCAGCATTTT; CDR3 protein: CASSYLGQGGNQPQHF
V gene: TRBV5-6; D gene: .; J gene: TRBJ2-2; clone size: once; CDR3 DNA: TGTGCCAGCAGCTTGGGGCCGGGGCTGAACACCGGGGAGCTGTTTTTT; CDR3 protein: CASSLGPGLNTGELFF
V gene: TRBV7-2; D gene: .; J gene: TRBJ1-1; clone size: .; CDR3 DNA: TGTGCCAGCAGCTTAGGGGGTCAGGGAAACACTGAAGCTTTCTTT; CDR3 protein: CASSLGGQGNTEAFF
V gene: TRBV4-1; D gene: .; J gene: TRBJ1-5; clone size: once; CDR3 DNA: TGCGCCAGCAGCCAGGTCGACAGTGACAATCAGCCCCAGCATTTT; CDR3 protein: CASSQVDSDNQPQHF
V gene: TRBV6-5; D gene: .; J gene: TRBJ2-3; clone size: .; CDR3 DNA: TGTGCCAGCAGTTACTCGGACACAGATACGCAGTATTTT; CDR3 protein: CASSYSDTDTQYF
V gene: TRBV27; D gene: TRBD2; J gene: TRBJ2-2; clone size: once; CDR3 DNA: TGTGCCAGCATTCAGCGGGGGGGGAACACCGGGGAGCTGTTTTTT; CDR3 protein: CASIQRGGNTGELFF
V gene: TRBV4-1; D gene: .; J gene: TRBJ1-4; clone size: .; CDR3 DNA: TGCGCCAGCAGCCAAAATCCTCCGGGACGGATTAATGAAAAACTGTTTTTT; CDR3 protein: CASSQNPPGRINEKLFF
V gene: TRBV15; D gene: .; J gene: TRBJ1-4; clone size: .; CDR3 DNA: TGTGCCACCAGCAGAGATCATGGGTCTGAAAAACTGTTTTTT; CDR3 protein: CATSRDHGSEKLFF
V gene: TRBV7-3; D gene: .; J gene: TRBJ2-2; clone size: .; CDR3 DNA: TGTGCCAGCAGCTTACTTGTGAAGGTAGGGGCCACCGGGGAGCTGTTTTTT; CDR3 protein: CASSLLVKVGATGELFF
V gene: TRBV5-5; D gene: .; J gene: TRBJ2-5; clone size: .; CDR3 DNA: TGTGCCAGCAGCGTACAGGGAGGAGAGACCCAGTACTTC; CDR3 protein: CASSVQGGETQYF
V gene: TRBV5-4; D gene: TRBD1; J gene: TRBJ1-6; clone size: .; CDR3 DNA: TGTGCCAGCAGCTCCAGGACAGGGCTGAATTCACCCCTCCACTTT; CDR3 protein: CASSSRTGLNSPLHF
V gene: TRBV28; D gene: TRBD1; J gene: TRBJ1-2; clone size: .; CDR3 DNA: TGTGCCAGCAGTACTCCGTCGGGACAGGTTCCCTGGGGCTACACCTTC; CDR3 protein: CASSTPSGQVPWGYTF
V gene: TRBV3-1/TRBV3-2; D gene: TRBD1; J gene: TRBJ1-5; clone size: .; CDR3 DNA: TGTGCCAGCAGCCAGGCTATGGGACAGGGCAGCAATCAGCCCCAGCATTTT; CDR3 protein: CASSQAMGQGSNQPQHF
V gene: TRBV5-8; D gene: TRBD1; J gene: TRBJ1-6; clone size: .; CDR3 DNA: TGTGCCAGCAGCTTGCGACAGGGATTAGCCAATTCACCCCTCCACTTT; CDR3 protein: CASSLRQGLANSPLHF
V gene: TRBV4-2; D gene: .; J gene: TRBJ2-2; clone size: once; CDR3 DNA: TGTGCCAGCAGCCAAGGAGTAGGCGGGCGGGGAACAACCGGGGAGCTGTTTTTT; CDR3 protein: CASSQGVGGRGTTGELFF
V gene: TRBV19; D gene: .; J gene: TRBJ1-2; clone size: .; CDR3 DNA: TGTGCCAGTAGCCAGGGAAGAGAGATCTATGGCTACACCTTC; CDR3 protein: CASSQGREIYGYTF
V gene: TRBV6-5; D gene: .; J gene: TRBJ2-6; clone size: .; CDR3 DNA: TGTGCCAGCAGAAGACTGTACTCTGGGGCCAACGTCCTGACTTTC; CDR3 protein: CASRRLYSGANVLTF
V gene: TRBV10-2; D gene: TRBD1; J gene: TRBJ2-3; clone size: .; CDR3 DNA: TGCGCCAGCGGTCAGGTGACAGGGGCCACTAGCACAGATACGCAGTATTTT; CDR3 protein: CASGQVTGATSTDTQYF
V gene: TRBV19; D gene: .; J gene: TRBJ1-4; clone size: .; CDR3 DNA: TGTGCCAGTAGTATCCGGGGCGATGCCTTTGAAAAACTGTTTTTT; CDR3 protein: CASSIRGDAFEKLFF